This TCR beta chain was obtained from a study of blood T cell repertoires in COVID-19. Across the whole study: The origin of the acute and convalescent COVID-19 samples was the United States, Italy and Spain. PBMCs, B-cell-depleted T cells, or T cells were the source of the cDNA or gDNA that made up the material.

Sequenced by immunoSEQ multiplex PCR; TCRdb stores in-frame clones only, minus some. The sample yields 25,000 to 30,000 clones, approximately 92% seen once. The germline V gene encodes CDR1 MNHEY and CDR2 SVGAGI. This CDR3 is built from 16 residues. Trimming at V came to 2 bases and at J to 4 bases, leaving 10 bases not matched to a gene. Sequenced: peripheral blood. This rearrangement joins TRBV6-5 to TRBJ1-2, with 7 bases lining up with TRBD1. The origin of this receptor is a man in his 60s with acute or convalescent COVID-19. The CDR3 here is CASSYGGQDARYGYTF. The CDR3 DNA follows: TGTGCCAGCAGTTACGGAGGACAGGACGCACGCTATGGCTACACCTTC.